The 10 T cell receptor beta chains below were found in one sample sequenced in a study of T-cell memory formation after mild COVID-19. TCRdb re-analysed the 5' RACE reads in MiXCR, keeping a single row per CDR3 protein. The data hold fewer than 350,000 distinct CDR3 sequences, with about 16% observed a single time. The sample taken for sequencing was PBMCs or a T cell subset sorted from them (not recorded which). Source of these receptors: a man aged 18 to 30 who had mild COVID-19 (a few samples of this study predate the infection). Cell type and time point are not known.

This clonotype appeared a few times. The J gene is TRBJ2-4, the V gene TRBV20-1; D is ambiguous. Trimming stripped 7 bases from V and 0 bases from J, with 10 bases between. Germline V gene sequence: CDR1 DFQATT, CDR2 SNEGSKA (reference sequence). This CDR3 is built from 13 residues. The CDR3 loop reads CSVAVVAKNIQYF. CDR3 nucleotide sequence: TGCAGTGTCGCGGTTGTAGCCAAAAACATTCAGTACTTC.

The table lists this clonotype with a few counts. J is TRBJ1-1 and V is TRBV6-2 or TRBV6-3; 7 bases agree with TRBD1. With V trimmed by 4 bases and J by 1 base, 3 bases remained unmatched. Germline V gene lookup returns CDR1 MNHEY and CDR2 SVGEGT. The length of the CDR3 is 14 residues. The CDR3: CASSSTGQNTEAFF. For the CDR3, the DNA is TGTGCCAGCAGTTCGACAGGGCAGAACACTGAAGCTTTCTTT.

The chain recombines TRBV5-6 with TRBJ2-7; 11 nucleotides align to TRBD1. This CDR3 comprises 14 residues. Germline assignment: CDR1 SGHDT and CDR2 YYEEEE. With 4 bases clipped from V and 6 bases from J, the junction kept 6 bases outside the gene matches. As DNA, the CDR3 is TGTGCCAGCAGCCAGGACAGGGGGCTGTTCGAGCAGTACGTC. This gives the protein CASSQDRGLFEQYV.

The chain uses TRBV19 and TRBJ2-5; a possible D gene is TRBD2 (6 bases). The CDR3 is 15 amino acids. The V end was cut by 5 bases, the J end by 3 bases, with 16 bases between. CDR1 and CDR2 from the germline V gene are LNHDA and SQIVND (reference sequence). The CDR3 sequence: CASSRTGRGEETQYF. As DNA, the CDR3 is TGTGCCAGTAGTCGAACGGGACGCGGGGAAGAGACCCAGTACTTC.

V and J are TRBV7-2 and TRBJ1-2; D might be TRBD1 (6 bases). This CDR3 region has 14 residues. CDR1 and CDR2 (germline): SGHTA, FQGNSA. The V end was cut by 3 bases, the J end by 3 bases, with 11 bases between. CDR3 sequence (DNA): TGTGCCAGCAGCTTTATGGGACAAGACTATGGCTACACCTTC. Its translation is CASSFMGQDYGYTF.

V usage is TRBV5-6 and J usage is TRBJ2-1; 10 nucleotides match TRBD2. The CDR3 is 16 amino acids. Per germline, CDR1 SGHDT and CDR2 YYEEEE. V shed 0 bases and J 6 bases; nucleotides not matched to a gene: 6. CDR3: CASSLVAGGPFNEQFF. The CDR3 DNA sequence: TGTGCCAGCAGCTTGGTAGCGGGGGGCCCCTTCAATGAGCAGTTCTTC.

The chain has TRBV28 and TRBJ2-7; TRBD1 matches at 8 bases. J gave up 2 bases and V 8 bases, and 5 bases lay outside the gene matches. The germline CDR1 and CDR2 sequences are MDHEN and SYDVKM. This CDR3 region has 13 residues. The CDR3 sequence is CASGRQGTYEQYV. DNA of the CDR3: TGTGCCAGCGGACGACAGGGGACCTACGAGCAGTACGTC.

CDR3 amino acids: CATSRAIQGGVGYGYTF. The CDR3 bases are TGTGCCACCAGCAGGGCGATACAGGGCGGGGTGGGCTATGGCTACACCTTC. The chain is built from TRBV15 and TRBJ1-2, with a weak D call TRBD1 (6 bases). The CDR3 totals 17 residues. Looked up from germline, CDR1 is LNHNV and CDR2 is YYDKDF (reference sequence). V gave up 3 bases and J gave up 4 bases, with 21 bases separating them. Using reference TRBV15 and TRBJ1-2 for the parts outside the CDR3, the full variable domain is DAMVIQNPRYQVTQFGKPVTLSCSQTLNHNVMYWYQQKSSQAPKLLFHYYDKDFNNEADTPDNFQSRRPNTSFCFLDIRSPGLGDTAMYLCATSRAIQGGVGYGYTFGSGTRLTVV.

J is TRBJ1-2 and V is TRBV29-1, with D perhaps matching TRBD1 (5 bases). Germline values: CDR1 SQVTM, CDR2 ANQGSEA. Trimming took off 0 bases at V and 6 bases at J, with 17 bases between the two ends. The CDR3 spans 15 residues. As DNA, the CDR3 is TGCAGCGTTGAAGATCCCAGGGCCAGTAGGGATGGCTACACCTTC. Protein product: CSVEDPRASRDGYTF.

The rearrangement links TRBV7-8 to TRBJ2-7, with 8 bases fitting TRBD1. From germline, CDR1 is SGHVS and CDR2 FQNEAQ. The CDR3 is made up of 15 amino acids. The junction had 9 bases not matched to a gene; V was cut back by 5 bases and J by 3 bases. CDR3 nucleotide sequence: TGTGCCAGCAGCATCGTTCAGACAGGGGACTACGAGCAGTACTTC. This codes for CASSIVQTGDYEQYF.